This entry lists 27 T cell receptor beta chains sequenced from one sample in a study of OX40 agonist ivuxolimab in advanced cancers. TCRdb's copy holds only in-frame clones and misses some; the assay was immunoSEQ multiplex PCR. The sample shows approximately 70,000 clones, around 83% of them seen only once. The sequenced sample was CD4+ or CD8+ T cells sorted from blood, obtained in a trial of the OX40 agonist ivuxolimab. The receptors were sampled from an adult with an advanced solid tumor such as melanoma, head and neck, liver or kidney cancer.

The chain couples TRBV5-1 to TRBJ1-4; TRBD1 might be the D (5 bases). Germline values: CDR1 SGHRS, CDR2 YFSETQ. This CDR3 has 14 residues. V lost 0 bases and J lost 7, with 10 bases in between. The CDR3 bases are TGCGCCAGCAGCTTGGAAGGGGTGATTGAAAAACTGTTTTTT. Its protein is CASSLEGVIEKLFF.

This chain links TRBV5-1 with TRBJ2-3; no clear D gene. Germline CDR1 and CDR2: SGHRS and YFSETQ. Trimming took 4 bases from V and 1 from J, leaving 13 bases between them. This CDR3 comprises 15 residues. CDR3 in DNA: TGCGCCAGCAGCAGAACCGGGCCCGGCACAGATACGCAGTATTTT. This gives the protein CASSRTGPGTDTQYF.

The chain is built from TRBV28 and TRBJ2-1, with TRBD2 identical over 15 bases. The CDR3 totals 16 residues. CDR1 is MDHEN and CDR2 is SYDVKM in the germline V gene. V trimming: 7 bases; J trimming: 6 bases; junction bases outside the gene matches: 7. As DNA, the CDR3 is TGTGCCAGCATAGGACTAGCGGGAGGGGAATTCAATGAGCAGTTCTTC. This translates into CASIGLAGGEFNEQFF.

The chain joins TRBV9 to TRBJ1-3; D possibly corresponds to TRBD1 (6 bases). This CDR3 has 16 residues. V was pared by 3 bases and J by 0 bases, with 13 bases between. Germline CDR1 reads SGDLS; CDR2 reads YYNGEE. CDR3 DNA: TGTGCCAGCAGCGGAGGGGGGACGTTCTCTGGAAACACCATATATTTT. Translating it yields CASSGGGTFSGNTIYF.

The table lists this clone with a few counts. The chain employs TRBV5-1 and TRBJ1-3, with D unclear. Germline-derived CDR1 and CDR2 are SGHRS and YFSETQ. CDR3 length: 14 residues. V was cut by 1 base and J by 4 bases, with 9 bases left in between. The DNA of the CDR3 is TGCGCCAGCAGCTTGAGCCCCGCCGGAAACACCATATATTTT. Protein product: CASSLSPAGNTIYF.

A word on this clone: The sample contains more than one DNA sequence encoding this CDR3. This chain links TRBV10-3 with TRBJ1-5; D not resolved. Trimming pared 2 bases from V and 1 base from J, leaving 0 bases between. CDR1 is ENHRY and CDR2 is SYGVKD in the germline V gene. This CDR3 contains 12 residues. CDR3: CAISESNQPQHF. CDR3 DNA: TGTGCCATCAGTGAGAGCAATCAGCCCCAGCATTTT.

The chain is built from TRBV28 and TRBJ1-4; maybe TRBD1 (6 bases). The V and J ends lost 4 bases and 7 bases respectively, with 16 bases between them. There are 15 residues in the CDR3. Per germline, CDR1 MDHEN and CDR2 SYDVKM. CDR3 sequence reads: CASSSPAQGSEKLFF. The CDR3 nucleotides are TGTGCCAGCAGTTCCCCAGCCCAGGGGAGTGAAAAACTGTTTTTT.

The sample holds a few counts of this clone. The chain employs TRBV5-4 and TRBJ2-3; D is uncertain. The CDR3 contains 16 residues. The germline CDR1 and CDR2 sequences are SGHNT and YYREEE (reference sequence). V lost 1 base, J lost 0 bases, and 12 bases lay in between. The CDR3 sequence: CASSLRTVTSTDTQYF. In DNA, the CDR3 is TGTGCCAGCAGCTTGCGTACAGTAACTAGCACAGATACGCAGTATTTT.

The rearrangement links TRBV11-2 to TRBJ2-1; TRBD2 aligns across 8 bases. With 0 bases clipped from V and 8 bases from J, the junction kept 6 bases outside the gene matches. This CDR3 is 15 amino acids long. Germline assignment: CDR1 SGHAT and CDR2 FQNNGV. The CDR3 loop is CASSLDGLALDEQFF. The CDR3 nucleotides read TGTGCCAGCAGCTTAGATGGACTAGCTCTGGATGAGCAGTTCTTC.

The V gene is TRBV7-8, the J gene TRBJ1-5, with D possibly being TRBD1 (6 bases). V lost 4 bases to trimming and J lost 2 bases, with 12 bases between them. Per the germline V gene, CDR1 is SGHVS and CDR2 is FQNEAQ. The CDR3 extends over 15 amino acids. The CDR3 DNA follows: TGTGCCAGCAGCTCCAAGGGACAACGCAATCAGCCCCAGCATTTT. This codes for CASSSKGQRNQPQHF.

V usage is TRBV7-2 and J usage is TRBJ2-3; a weak D match, TRBD1 (5 bases). V was clipped by 3 bases and J by 4 bases, with 14 bases between them. CDR3 length: 15 residues. CDR1 and CDR2 (germline): SGHTA, FQGNSA. CDR3 nucleotide sequence: TGTGCCAGCAGCTTCAGGGTAGTTGGTCCAGATACGCAGTATTTT. Amino acids: CASSFRVVGPDTQYF.

This rearrangement joins TRBV18 to TRBJ2-5, with no clear D. From germline, CDR1 is KGHSH and CDR2 LQKENI. With 3 bases removed from V and 5 bases from J, the gap between germline ends came to 10 bases. This CDR3 has 13 residues. In DNA form, the CDR3 reads TGTGCCAGCTCACCGGTTGGACGGGAGACCCAGTACTTC. Translated, it gives CASSPVGRETQYF.

The chain carries TRBV11-2 and TRBJ2-7; D ambiguous. Germline V lookup: CDR1 SGHAT, CDR2 FQNNGV. Deletions cut 3 bases from V and 3 bases from J, with 9 bases between. This CDR3 is 13 amino acids long. CDR3 sequence: CASSFGSYYEQYF. In DNA form, the CDR3 reads TGTGCCAGCAGCTTCGGTTCTTACTACGAGCAGTACTTC.

V usage is TRBV6-6 and J usage is TRBJ2-3; maybe TRBD1 (7 bases). The germline V and J ends were trimmed by 4 bases and 5 bases, with 19 bases remaining between them. The V gene's germline CDR1 is MNHNY and CDR2 SVGAGI (reference sequence). This CDR3 has 16 amino acids. The CDR3 DNA follows: TGTGCCAGCAGTTCGCCGCGGGACAGCAGGGGAGATACGCAGTATTTT. Its protein is CASSSPRDSRGDTQYF.

The V gene is TRBV5-4, the J gene TRBJ2-5, with 8 bases identical to TRBD2. Germline CDR1 reads SGHNT; CDR2 reads YYREEE (reference sequence). J gave up 6 bases and V 3 bases, and 7 bases lay outside the gene matches. The CDR3 spans 14 residues. The CDR3 is CASSSPGSGKTQYF. The CDR3 nucleotides are TGTGCCAGCAGCTCCCCAGGTAGCGGGAAGACCCAGTACTTC.

The J gene is TRBJ2-3, the V gene TRBV15, with D uncertain. Germline V lookup: CDR1 LNHNV, CDR2 YYDKDF (reference sequence). The CDR3 consists of 16 residues. The ends were cut back, 0 bases at V and 0 bases at J, with 10 bases in the middle. CDR3 in amino acids: CATSRDKPPSTDTQYF. DNA for the CDR3: TGTGCCACCAGCAGAGATAAACCCCCTAGCACAGATACGCAGTATTTT. Combining the CDR3 with reference TRBV15 and TRBJ2-3 gives the whole variable domain DAMVIQNPRYQVTQFGKPVTLSCSQTLNHNVMYWYQQKSSQAPKLLFHYYDKDFNNEADTPDNFQSRRPNTSFCFLDIRSPGLGDTAMYLCATSRDKPPSTDTQYFGPGTRLTVL.

This clone was found many times. The genes are TRBV5-1 and TRBJ1-5; unclear D gene. The CDR3 is 13 residues long. The V gene lost 1 base and the J gene lost 9 bases, with 11 bases spanning the gap. Looked up from germline, CDR1 is SGHRS and CDR2 is YFSETQ. The CDR3 sequence: CASSLKGDSPQHF. The DNA of the CDR3 is TGCGCCAGCAGCTTGAAAGGAGATTCGCCCCAGCATTTT. Full variable domain (missing parts from reference TRBV5-1 and TRBJ1-5): KAGVTQTPRYLIKTRGQQVTLSCSPISGHRSVSWYQQTPGQGLQFLFEYFSETQRNKGNFPGRFSGRQFSNSRSEMNVSTLELGDSALYLCASSLKGDSPQHFGDGTRLSIL.

In regard to this clone: The same CDR3 is also encoded by other DNA sequences in this sample. The J gene is TRBJ1-1, the V gene TRBV5-1, with a weak D call TRBD1 (6 bases). The V end lost 0 bases, the J end lost 1 base, and 13 bases lay between the germline ends. Germline CDR1 is SGHRS and CDR2 is YFSETQ. The CDR3 totals 16 residues. The CDR3 region has the DNA TGCGCCAGCAGCTTGGGGGTCAGGACAGAGAACACTGAAGCTTTCTTT. Protein sequence: CASSLGVRTENTEAFF.

The CDR3 spells CASNPGTANTEAFF. In DNA form, the CDR3 reads TGTGCCAGCAACCCCGGGACTGCGAACACTGAAGCTTTCTTT. The chain uses TRBV6-6 and TRBJ1-1, with a weak D call TRBD1 (5 bases). V was cut by 7 bases and J by 1 base, with 13 bases left in between. The CDR3 loop spans 14 amino acids. The germline V gene encodes CDR1 MNHNY and CDR2 SVGAGI (reference sequence).

The chain uses TRBV7-8 and TRBJ2-3; 10 nucleotides match TRBD2. The CDR3 runs 16 residues. The germline V gene encodes CDR1 SGHVS and CDR2 FQNEAQ. The J segment lost 3 bases and the V segment lost 2 bases, leaving 5 bases of the junction unmatched. This chain's CDR3 is CASSLTSGARTDTQYF. The CDR3, as DNA: TGTGCCAGCAGCTTAACTAGCGGGGCCCGGACAGATACGCAGTATTTT.

The chain is built from TRBV2 and TRBJ2-5; D unclear. Germline CDR1 SNHLY, CDR2 FYNNEI. The CDR3 runs to 12 residues. Trimming removed 6 bases from V and 0 bases from J, with 5 bases in between. The DNA of the CDR3 is TGTGCCAGCAGACGCCACCAAGAGACCCAGTACTTC. This sequence encodes CASRRHQETQYF.

The rearrangement links TRBV19 to TRBJ1-5; D gene uncertain. V gave up 6 bases and J gave up 8 bases, with 17 bases separating them. Germline V gene sequence: CDR1 LNHDA, CDR2 SQIVND (reference sequence). CDR3 size: 14 residues. CDR3 protein: CASSPGRTLEPQHF. In DNA, the CDR3 is TGTGCCAGTAGCCCGGGCCGGACCTTGGAGCCCCAGCATTTT.

V usage is TRBV9 and J usage is TRBJ2-2; 7 nucleotides align to TRBD1. The junction had 4 bases not matched to a gene; V was cut back by 1 base and J by 4 bases. Germline CDR1 and CDR2: SGDLS and YYNGEE. The CDR3 runs to 15 residues. CDR3 coding DNA: TGTGCCAGCAGCGTAACAGGGGCAGGCACCGGGGAGCTGTTTTTT. Its protein is CASSVTGAGTGELFF.

CDR3 amino acids: CASSIVNTPLETQYF. Written as DNA, the CDR3 is TGTGCCAGTAGTATAGTAAACACACCCTTAGAGACCCAGTACTTC. V gene TRBV19 combines with J gene TRBJ2-5; no firm D call. Germline V CDR1 and CDR2: LNHDA, SQIVND (reference sequence). V dropped 1 base and J dropped 4 bases, with 13 bases sitting between them. The CDR3 loop spans 15 amino acids. The full variable domain, its missing parts supplied by reference TRBV19 and TRBJ2-5, is DGGITQSPKYLFRKEGQNVTLSCEQNLNHDAMYWYRQDPGQGLRLIYYSQIVNDFQKGDIAEGYSVSREKKESFPLTVTSAQKNPTAFYLCASSIVNTPLETQYFGPGTRLLVL.

The V gene is TRBV5-6, the J gene TRBJ2-3, with D perhaps given as TRBD1 or TRBD2 (5 bases each). Per germline, CDR1 SGHDT and CDR2 YYEEEE. Trimming shortened V by 0 bases and J by 1 base, and 12 bases separated the two germline ends. The CDR3 length is 16 residues. The CDR3 DNA reads TGTGCCAGCAGCTTGGGAGGGCAGGGTGGCACAGATACGCAGTATTTT. This codes for CASSLGGQGGTDTQYF. Looking up the rest from reference TRBV5-6 and TRBJ2-3 gives the full variable domain: DAGVTQSPTHLIKTRGQQVTLRCSPKSGHDTVSWYQQALGQGPQFIFQYYEEEERQRGNFPDRFSGHQFPNYSSELNVNALLLGDSALYLCASSLGGQGGTDTQYFGPGTRLTVL.

The chain is built from TRBV6-5 and TRBJ2-5; D ambiguous. Deletions cut 1 base from V and 5 bases from J, with 11 bases between. The CDR3 is made up of 14 amino acids. CDR1 and CDR2 from the germline V gene are MNHEY and SVGAGI. This CDR3 reads CASSYFRGAETQYF. Here the CDR3 DNA reads TGTGCCAGCAGTTACTTTCGCGGCGCCGAGACCCAGTACTTC.

CDR3 residues: CASSPVTGVSYEQYF. In DNA, the CDR3 is TGTGCCAGCTCACCAGTGACAGGGGTATCCTACGAGCAGTACTTC. The chain recombines TRBV18 with TRBJ2-7; 8 nucleotides align to TRBD1. CDR3 length: 15 residues. V lost 2 bases and J lost 1; bases outside the gene matches: 4. Per the germline V gene, CDR1 is KGHSH and CDR2 is LQKENI. The full variable domain, in which reference TRBV18 and TRBJ2-7 provide the parts outside the CDR3, is NAGVMQNPRHLVRRRGQEARLRCSPMKGHSHVYWYRQLPEEGLKFMVYLQKENIIDESGMPKERFSAEFPKEGPSILRIQQVVRGDSAAYFCASSPVTGVSYEQYFGPGTRLTVT.